This T cell receptor (beta chain) is from a study of blood T cell repertoires in COVID-19. Study-level information: The United States, Italy and Spain provided the acute and convalescent COVID-19 samples. In each case, the material was cDNA or gDNA derived from T cells, B-cell-depleted T cells, or PBMCs.

The J segment lost 5 bases and the V segment lost 0 bases, leaving 4 bases of the junction unmatched. The CDR3 has 16 amino acids. Germline CDR1 and CDR2: LNHNV and YYDKDF (reference sequence). Original methodology: Using reference gene primer amplification, nucleated cell counts were estimated. Clones were read by immunoSEQ multiplex PCR, and TCRdb kept only the in-frame ones, dropping some. The DNA was the basis for D and trimming; V, J and clone size are from that table. The sample lists 60,000 to 70,000 clones, roughly 87% seen once, with 2.5% to 3% in the top ten. The sequenced sample consisted of peripheral blood. This chain joins TRBV15 and TRBJ2-2; the match to TRBD2 covers 9 bases. The receptor's source is an older man with acute or convalescent COVID-19. This CDR3 reads CATSRDAGGHTGELFF. CDR3 nucleotides: TGTGCCACCAGCAGAGATGCGGGAGGGCATACCGGGGAGCTGTTTTTT.